This T cell receptor (beta chain) was retrieved from a study of cytomegalovirus exposure and HLA in healthy donors. Whole-study results and caveats: Among TCR sequences, most were rare, though some public TCRs appeared in many donors. The authors excluded some V segments, including TRBV6-2 and TRBV6-3, as indistinguishable. In a later analysis, a missense DCLRE1C variant was linked to TCR beta V- and J-gene trimming.

For this clone: Its antigen remains unknown.

The PCR made use of 60 Vbeta and 13 Jbeta primers. TCRdb's table, derived via immunoSEQ multiplex PCR, lists solely in-frame clones and lacks some. The profile shows 200,000 to 250,000 clones, roughly 80% of them singletons. Trimming stripped 4 bases from V and 3 bases from J, with 10 bases between. The germline gives CDR1 SGHVS, CDR2 FQNEAQ. This CDR3 contains 13 residues. Specimen: PBMCs. The sequence was collected from a woman aged 40-49 years in good health and CMV-seropositive. The chain has TRBV7-8 and TRBJ2-7; D unclear. As DNA, the CDR3 is TGTGCCAGCAGCTCTGGGCCTAACTACGAGCAGTACTTC. This gives the protein CASSSGPNYEQYF.